Below are 3 T cell receptor beta chains sequenced from a single sample in a study of T cells in Graves' hyperthyroidism and ophthalmopathy. Amplification targeted TCR beta CDR3 regions from RNA transcripts. Researchers ran a first-round RT-PCR on the TCR CDR3 using the HTBI primer set. TCRdb used MiXCR to reprocess the multiplex PCR reads, holding one entry per CDR3 protein. Among about 500,000 distinct CDR3 sequences listed, 15% to 20% were seen once. Sequenced: blood. The origin of the receptors is a woman aged 18-35 years with Graves' hyperthyroidism.

This clonotype was observed a few times. J is TRBJ2-1 and V is TRBV4-1; TRBD2 matches 11 bases. There are 15 residues in the CDR3. Germline trimming cut 1 base from V and 5 bases from J; bases unmatched to any gene: 1. Per the germline V gene, CDR1 is MGHRA and CDR2 is YSYEKL. The CDR3 DNA sequence: TGCGCCAGCAGCCAAGCGGGACTAGCGGACAATGAGCAGTTCTTC. This translates into CASSQAGLADNEQFF.

This clonotype was observed a few times. The chain joins TRBV12-3 or TRBV12-4 to TRBJ1-5; D possibly corresponds to TRBD1 (5 bases). The CDR3 has 16 amino acids. The germline V and J ends were trimmed by 6 bases and 2 bases, with 17 bases remaining between them. CDR3 sequence: CASSRSGAVGNQPQHF. The CDR3 region has the DNA TGTGCCAGCAGCCGTAGCGGGGCGGTAGGCAATCAGCCCCAGCATTTT.

This clonotype was detected a few times. CDR3 residues: CASSEFGVMGNQPQHF. CDR3 sequence (DNA): TGTGCCAGCAGTGAGTTCGGGGTAATGGGCAATCAGCCCCAGCATTTT. The chain is built from TRBV6-1 and TRBJ1-5; D unresolved. CDR3 length: 16 amino acids. The germline gives CDR1 MNHNS, CDR2 SASEGT. The germline V and J ends were trimmed by 3 bases and 2 bases, with 14 bases remaining between them.